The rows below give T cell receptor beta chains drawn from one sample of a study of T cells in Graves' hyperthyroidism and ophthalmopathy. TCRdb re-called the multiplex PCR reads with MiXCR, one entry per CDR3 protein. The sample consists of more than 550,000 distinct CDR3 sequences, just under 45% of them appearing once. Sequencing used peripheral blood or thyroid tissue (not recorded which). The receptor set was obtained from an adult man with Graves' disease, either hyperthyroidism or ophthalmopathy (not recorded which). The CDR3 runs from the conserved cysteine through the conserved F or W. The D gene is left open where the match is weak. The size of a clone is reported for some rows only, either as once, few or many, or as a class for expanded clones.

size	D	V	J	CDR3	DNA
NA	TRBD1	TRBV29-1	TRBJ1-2	CSVTPTGKMDGYTF	TGCAGCGTTACCCCGACAGGGAAGATGGATGGCTACACCTTC
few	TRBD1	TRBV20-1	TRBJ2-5	CSARIRQGAETQYF	TGCAGTGCTAGGATCCGACAGGGCGCAGAGACCCAGTACTTC
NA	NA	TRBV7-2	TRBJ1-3	CASSWGNTIYF	TGTGCCAGCAGCTGGGGGAACACCATATATTTT
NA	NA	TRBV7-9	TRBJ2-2	CASSFGTGSTGELFF	TGTGCCAGCAGTTTCGGGACGGGGAGCACCGGGGAGCTGTTTTTT
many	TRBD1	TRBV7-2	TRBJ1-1	CASSVIPTGESDTFF	TGTGCCAGCAGCGTTATCCCCACAGGGGAGAGTGACACTTTCTTT
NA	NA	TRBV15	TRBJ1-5	CATSSARPQDQPQHF	TGTGCCACCAGCAGTGCAAGACCCCAAGACCAGCCCCAGCATTTT
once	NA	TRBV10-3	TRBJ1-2	CAISDGRTTRGYTF	TGTGCCATCAGTGACGGCAGGACTACCCGGGGCTACACCTTC
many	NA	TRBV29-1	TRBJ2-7	CSVERSGNYEQYF	TGCAGCGTTGAACGGTCGGGAAACTACGAGCAGTACTTC
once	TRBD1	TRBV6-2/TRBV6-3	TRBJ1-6	CASINDRGSPLHF	TGTGCCAGCATTAACGACAGGGGTTCACCCCTCCACTTT
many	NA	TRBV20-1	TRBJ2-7	CSPRHSYEQYF	TGCAGTCCTCGACACTCCTACGAGCAGTACTTC